This T cell receptor (beta chain) stems from a study of cytomegalovirus exposure and HLA in healthy donors. Using immunoSEQ multiplex PCR, the repertoire was profiled, and TCRdb retains in-frame clones only, with some absent. The sample has under 250,000 clones, roughly 84% seen once. V shed 0 bases and J 0 bases; nucleotides not matched to a gene: 1. This CDR3 is built from 15 residues. The V gene's germline CDR1 is SGHRS and CDR2 YFSETQ. The source is a woman aged 18-29 years in good health and CMV-seropositive. The sequencing input was PBMCs. The chain combines TRBV5-1 with TRBJ2-7; TRBD2 matches 9 bases. In nucleotides, the CDR3 is TGCGCCAGCAGCTTGGTAGCGGGAGTCTCCTACGAGCAGTACTTC. This translates into CASSLVAGVSYEQYF.